The present T cell receptor (beta chain) was sequenced within a study of blood T cells in healthy people across ages. General study results and limits: Donors of long life had a larger count of naive CD4+ cells and greater diversity than aged donors.

Many counts were recorded for this clonotype. The antigen remains undetermined. Together with a sample-barcoded 5' primer, a J-beta primer mix was included in a second PCR lasting about 7 to 12 cycles. One entry per CDR3 protein, called by TCRdb with MiXCR from the 5' RACE reads. The sample holds some 750,000 distinct CDR3 sequences, about a fifth seen once. Germline V gene data show CDR1 as DFQATT and CDR2 as SNEGSKA (reference sequence). Trimming removed 8 bases from V and 7 bases from J, with 20 bases in between. The CDR3 is 14 residues long. No fewer than 6 million PBMCs went into each sample. Each sample provided at least 5 micrograms of extracted total RNA.

The receptor comes from a man between 65 and 85 years old in good health. The gene calls are TRBV20-1 and TRBJ1-4; no reliable D call. What was sequenced was blood. CDR3 nucleotide sequence: TGCAGTCCGAGTTCGGGATTTTCCGGTGAAAAACTGTTTTTT. This encodes CSPSSGFSGEKLFF.